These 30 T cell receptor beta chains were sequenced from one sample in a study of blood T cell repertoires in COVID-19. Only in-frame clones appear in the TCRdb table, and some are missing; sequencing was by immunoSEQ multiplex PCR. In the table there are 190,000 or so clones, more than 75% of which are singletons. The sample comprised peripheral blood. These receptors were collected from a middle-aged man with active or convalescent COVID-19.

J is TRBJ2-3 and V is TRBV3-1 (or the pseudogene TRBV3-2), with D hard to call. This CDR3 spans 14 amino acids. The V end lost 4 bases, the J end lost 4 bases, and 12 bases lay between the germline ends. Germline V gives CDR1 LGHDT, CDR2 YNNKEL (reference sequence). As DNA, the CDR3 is TGTGCCAGCAGCCCCGGAGTAGTCCCAGATACGCAGTATTTT. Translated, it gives CASSPGVVPDTQYF.

The CDR3 is CAWTDRRSNTDTQYF. The CDR3, as DNA: TGTGCCTGGACGGACAGAAGATCAAACACAGATACGCAGTATTTT. The chain has TRBV30 and TRBJ2-3; tentative D call: TRBD1 (6 bases). CDR1 and CDR2 from the germline V gene are GTSNPN and SVGIG (reference sequence). There are 15 residues in the CDR3. Trimming took 4 bases from V and 2 from J, leaving 16 bases between them.

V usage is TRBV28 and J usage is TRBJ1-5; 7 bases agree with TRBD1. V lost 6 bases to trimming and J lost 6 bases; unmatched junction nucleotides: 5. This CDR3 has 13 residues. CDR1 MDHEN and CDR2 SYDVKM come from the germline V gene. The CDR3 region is CASSPGGFQPQHF. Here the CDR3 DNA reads TGTGCCAGCAGCCCAGGGGGTTTTCAGCCCCAGCATTTT.

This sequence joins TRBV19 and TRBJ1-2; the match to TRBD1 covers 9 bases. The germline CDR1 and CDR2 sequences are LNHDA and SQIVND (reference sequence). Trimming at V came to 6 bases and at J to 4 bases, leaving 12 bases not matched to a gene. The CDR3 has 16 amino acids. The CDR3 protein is CASRNPTGGEGYGYTF. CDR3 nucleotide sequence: TGTGCCAGTAGGAACCCCACAGGGGGCGAGGGCTATGGCTACACCTTC.

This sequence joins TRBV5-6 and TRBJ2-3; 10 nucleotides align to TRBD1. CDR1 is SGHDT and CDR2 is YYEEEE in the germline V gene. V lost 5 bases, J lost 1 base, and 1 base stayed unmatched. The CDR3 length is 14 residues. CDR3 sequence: CASRGTGGTDTQYF. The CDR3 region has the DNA TGTGCCAGCAGAGGGACAGGGGGCACAGATACGCAGTATTTT.

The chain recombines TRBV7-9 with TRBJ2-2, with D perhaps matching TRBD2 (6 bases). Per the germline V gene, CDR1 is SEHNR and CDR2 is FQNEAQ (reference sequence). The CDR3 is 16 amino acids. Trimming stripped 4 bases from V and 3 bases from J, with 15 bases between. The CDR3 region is CASSSGTLTHTGELFF. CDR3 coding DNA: TGTGCCAGCAGCTCCGGGACTCTGACCCACACCGGGGAGCTGTTTTTT.

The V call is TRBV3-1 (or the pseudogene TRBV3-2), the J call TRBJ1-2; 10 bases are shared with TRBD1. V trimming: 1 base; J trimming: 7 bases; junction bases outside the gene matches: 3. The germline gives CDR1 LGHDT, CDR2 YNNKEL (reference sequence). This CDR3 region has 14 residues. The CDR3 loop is CASSQGGQGGGYTF. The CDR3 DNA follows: TGTGCCAGCAGCCAAGGCGGACAGGGGGGTGGCTACACCTTC.

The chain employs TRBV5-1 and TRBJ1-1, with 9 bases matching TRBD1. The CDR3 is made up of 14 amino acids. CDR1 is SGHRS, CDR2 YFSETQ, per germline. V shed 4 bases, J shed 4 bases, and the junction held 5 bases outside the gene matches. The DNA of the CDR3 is TGCGCCAGCAGCGCCGAACAGGGGGCCACTGAAGCTTTCTTT. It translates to CASSAEQGATEAFF.

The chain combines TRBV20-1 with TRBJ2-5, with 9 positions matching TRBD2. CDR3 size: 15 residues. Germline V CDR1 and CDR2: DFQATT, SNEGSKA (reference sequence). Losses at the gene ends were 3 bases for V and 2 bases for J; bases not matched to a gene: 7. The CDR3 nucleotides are TGCAGTGCTAGTCATCCTAGCGGGGCTCAAGAGACCCAGTACTTC. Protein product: CSASHPSGAQETQYF.

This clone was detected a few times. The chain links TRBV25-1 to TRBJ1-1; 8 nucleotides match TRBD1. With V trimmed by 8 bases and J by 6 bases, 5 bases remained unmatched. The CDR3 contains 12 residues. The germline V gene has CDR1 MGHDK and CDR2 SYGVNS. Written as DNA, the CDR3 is TGTGCCAGCGGGGGACAGGAGGCTGAAGCTTTCTTT. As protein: CASGGQEAEAFF.

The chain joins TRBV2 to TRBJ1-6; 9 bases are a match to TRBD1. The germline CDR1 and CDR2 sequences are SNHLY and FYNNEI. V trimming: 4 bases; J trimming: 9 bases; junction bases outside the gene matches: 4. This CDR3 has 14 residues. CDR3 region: CASSADRGGSPLHF. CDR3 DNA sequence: TGTGCCAGCAGTGCGGACAGGGGTGGTTCACCCCTCCACTTT.

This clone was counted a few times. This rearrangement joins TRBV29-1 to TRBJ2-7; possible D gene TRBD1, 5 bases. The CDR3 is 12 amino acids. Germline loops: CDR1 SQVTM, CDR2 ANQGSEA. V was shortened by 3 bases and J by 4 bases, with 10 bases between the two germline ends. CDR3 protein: CSVEWGLYEQYF. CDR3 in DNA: TGCAGCGTTGAGTGGGGCCTTTACGAGCAGTACTTC.

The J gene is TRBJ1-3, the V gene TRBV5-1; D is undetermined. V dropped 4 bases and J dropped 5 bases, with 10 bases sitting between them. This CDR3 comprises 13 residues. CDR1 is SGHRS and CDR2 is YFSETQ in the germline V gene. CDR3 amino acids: CASSHSQRNTIYF. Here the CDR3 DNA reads TGCGCCAGCAGCCACTCACAGCGAAACACCATATATTTT. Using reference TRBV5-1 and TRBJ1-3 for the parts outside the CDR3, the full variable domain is KAGVTQTPRYLIKTRGQQVTLSCSPISGHRSVSWYQQTPGQGLQFLFEYFSETQRNKGNFPGRFSGRQFSNSRSEMNVSTLELGDSALYLCASSHSQRNTIYFGEGSWLTVV.

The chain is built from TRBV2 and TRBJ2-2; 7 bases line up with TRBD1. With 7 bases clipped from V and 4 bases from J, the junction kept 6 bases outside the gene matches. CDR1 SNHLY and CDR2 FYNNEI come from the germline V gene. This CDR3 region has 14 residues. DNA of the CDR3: TGTGCCAGCATAATAGACAGGGCCACCGGGGAGCTGTTTTTT. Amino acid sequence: CASIIDRATGELFF.

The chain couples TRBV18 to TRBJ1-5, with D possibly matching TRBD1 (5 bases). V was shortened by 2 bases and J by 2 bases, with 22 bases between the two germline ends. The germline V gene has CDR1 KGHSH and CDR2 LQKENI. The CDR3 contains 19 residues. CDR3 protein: CASSPRGGDPTLGNQPQHF. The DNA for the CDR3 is TGTGCCAGCTCACCAAGGGGCGGGGACCCTACTCTGGGCAATCAGCCCCAGCATTTT.

The CDR3: CASSEFTIYNEQFF. The CDR3 DNA reads as TGTGCCAGCAGTGAATTTACAATTTACAATGAGCAGTTCTTC. V gene TRBV6-1 combines with J gene TRBJ2-1, with D hard to call. Germline assignment: CDR1 MNHNS and CDR2 SASEGT. This CDR3 is built from 14 residues. Trimming stripped 2 bases from V and 4 bases from J, with 9 bases between.

CDR3 in DNA: TGTGCCAGCAGCCTGGGGGGTATCGGGAACTCTGGAAACACCATATATTTT. Its translation is CASSLGGIGNSGNTIYF. J is TRBJ1-3 and V is TRBV5-4; possible D gene TRBD1, 5 bases. Per the germline V gene, CDR1 is SGHNT and CDR2 is YYREEE (reference sequence). This CDR3 has 17 amino acids. Trimming pared 4 bases from V and 0 bases from J, leaving 17 bases between.

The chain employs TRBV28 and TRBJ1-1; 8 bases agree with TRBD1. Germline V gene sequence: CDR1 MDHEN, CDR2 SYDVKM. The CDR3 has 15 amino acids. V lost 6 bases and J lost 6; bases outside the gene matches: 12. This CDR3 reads CASRLTGARASEAFF. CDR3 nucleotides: TGTGCCAGCAGGCTGACAGGGGCCAGAGCCTCTGAAGCTTTCTTT.

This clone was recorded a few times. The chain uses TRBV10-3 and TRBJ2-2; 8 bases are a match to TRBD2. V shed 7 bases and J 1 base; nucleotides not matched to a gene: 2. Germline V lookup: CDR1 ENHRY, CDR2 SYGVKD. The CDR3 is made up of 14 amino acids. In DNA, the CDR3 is TGTGCCATCACCAGCGGGGGGAACACCGGGGAGCTGTTTTTT. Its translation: CAITSGGNTGELFF.

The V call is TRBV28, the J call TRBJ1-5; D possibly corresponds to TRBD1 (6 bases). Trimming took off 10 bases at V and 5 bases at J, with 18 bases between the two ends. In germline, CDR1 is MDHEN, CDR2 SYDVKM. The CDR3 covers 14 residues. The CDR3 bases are TGTGCCATCTCCCTGGGGGCCAGGGATCAGCCCCAGCATTTT. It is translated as CAISLGARDQPQHF. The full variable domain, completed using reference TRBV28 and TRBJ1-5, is DVKVTQSSRYLVKRTGEKVFLECVQDMDHENMFWYRQDPGLGLRLIYFSYDVKMKEKGDIPEGYSVSREKKERFSLILESASTNQTSMYLCAISLGARDQPQHFGDGTRLSIL.

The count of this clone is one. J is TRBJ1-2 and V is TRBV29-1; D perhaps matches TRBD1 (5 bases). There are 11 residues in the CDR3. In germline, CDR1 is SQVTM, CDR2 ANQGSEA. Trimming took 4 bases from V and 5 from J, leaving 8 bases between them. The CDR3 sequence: CSVAGRYGYTF. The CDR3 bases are TGCAGCGTTGCAGGGAGGTATGGCTACACCTTC.

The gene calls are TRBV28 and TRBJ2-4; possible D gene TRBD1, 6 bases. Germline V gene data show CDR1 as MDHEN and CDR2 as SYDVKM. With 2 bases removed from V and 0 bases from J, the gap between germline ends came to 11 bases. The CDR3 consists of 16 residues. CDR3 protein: CASSLKGQLAKNIQYF. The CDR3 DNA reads TGTGCCAGCAGTTTAAAGGGACAACTAGCCAAAAACATTCAGTACTTC.

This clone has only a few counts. CDR3 residues: CASSFRDRGEKLFF. The CDR3 region has the DNA TGTGCCAGCAGCTTCCGGGACAGGGGGGAAAAACTGTTTTTT. This rearrangement joins TRBV11-3 to TRBJ1-4; 11 positions agree with TRBD1. The junction had 2 bases not matched to a gene; V was cut back by 3 bases and J by 8 bases. CDR3 length equals 14 residues. CDR1 is SGHNT and CDR2 is YENEEA in the germline V gene.

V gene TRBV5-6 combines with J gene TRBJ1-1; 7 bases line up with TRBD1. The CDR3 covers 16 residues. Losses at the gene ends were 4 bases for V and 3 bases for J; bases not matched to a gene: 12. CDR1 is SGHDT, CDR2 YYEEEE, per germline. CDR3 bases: TGTGCCAGCAGCGCGGGACAGAAAAGGGGGTACACTGAAGCTTTCTTT. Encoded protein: CASSAGQKRGYTEAFF. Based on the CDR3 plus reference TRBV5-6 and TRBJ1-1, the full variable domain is DAGVTQSPTHLIKTRGQQVTLRCSPKSGHDTVSWYQQALGQGPQFIFQYYEEEERQRGNFPDRFSGHQFPNYSSELNVNALLLGDSALYLCASSAGQKRGYTEAFFGQGTRLTVV.

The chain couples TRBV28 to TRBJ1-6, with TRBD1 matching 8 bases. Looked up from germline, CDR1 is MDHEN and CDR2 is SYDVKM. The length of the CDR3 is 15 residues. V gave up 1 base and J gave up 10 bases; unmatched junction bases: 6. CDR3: CASSLSLDRGSPLHF. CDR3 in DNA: TGTGCCAGCAGTTTATCCCTCGACAGGGGATCACCCCTCCACTTT.

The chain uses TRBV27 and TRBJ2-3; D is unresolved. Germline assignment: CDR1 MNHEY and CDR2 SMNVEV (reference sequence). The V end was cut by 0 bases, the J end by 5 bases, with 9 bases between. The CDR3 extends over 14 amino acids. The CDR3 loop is CASSLSNRRDTQYF. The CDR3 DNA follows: TGTGCCAGCAGTTTATCGAATAGGAGAGATACGCAGTATTTT.

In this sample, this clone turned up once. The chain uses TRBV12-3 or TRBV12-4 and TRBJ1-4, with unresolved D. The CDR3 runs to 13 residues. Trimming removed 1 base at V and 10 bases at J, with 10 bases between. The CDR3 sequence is CASSLEGGRKLFF. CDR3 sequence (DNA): TGTGCCAGCAGTTTAGAGGGAGGGCGAAAACTGTTTTTT.

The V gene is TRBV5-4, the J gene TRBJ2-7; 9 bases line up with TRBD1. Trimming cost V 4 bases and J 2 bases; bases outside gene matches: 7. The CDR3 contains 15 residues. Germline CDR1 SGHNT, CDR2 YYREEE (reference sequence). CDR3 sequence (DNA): TGTGCCAGCAGCCCAAACGGACAGGGGACCTACGAGCAGTACTTC. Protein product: CASSPNGQGTYEQYF.

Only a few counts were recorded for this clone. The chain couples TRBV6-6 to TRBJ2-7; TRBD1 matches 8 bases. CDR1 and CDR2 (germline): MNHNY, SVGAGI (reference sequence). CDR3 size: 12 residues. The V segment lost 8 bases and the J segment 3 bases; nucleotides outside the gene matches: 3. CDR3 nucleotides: TGTGCCAGCCGGGACAGGTTCTACGAGCAGTACTTC. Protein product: CASRDRFYEQYF.

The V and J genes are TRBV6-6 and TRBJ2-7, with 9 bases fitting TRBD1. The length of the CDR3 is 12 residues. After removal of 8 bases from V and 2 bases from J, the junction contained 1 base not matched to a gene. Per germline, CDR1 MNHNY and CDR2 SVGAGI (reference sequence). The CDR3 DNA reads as TGTGCCAGCGGACAGGGGACCTACGAGCAGTACTTC. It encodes CASGQGTYEQYF.